This T cell receptor beta chain was profiled in a study of T cells in Graves' hyperthyroidism and ophthalmopathy. Researchers amplified the TCR beta CDR3 regions from RNA transcripts. Carried out on the TCR CDR3, a first-round RT-PCR used the HTBI primer set. Each CDR3 protein is one row after TCRdb ran MiXCR on the multiplex PCR reads. The sample lists hundreds of thousands of distinct CDR3 sequences; more than 15% were seen once. The V end was cut by 1 base, the J end by 3 bases, with 9 bases between. CDR1 KGHSH and CDR2 LQKENI come from the germline V gene. The length of the CDR3 is 14 residues. The sample holds many counts of this clonotype. Clinical symptoms, serum thyroxine and TRAb, thyroid ultrasound and orbital computed tomography were used for the diagnoses.

The chain combines TRBV18 with TRBJ1-1; D not resolved. The specimen was blood. The TCR originated in a woman in her thirties or forties with Graves' ophthalmopathy. The CDR3 is CASSPLSSHTEAFF. CDR3 DNA sequence: TGTGCCAGCTCACCACTGAGCAGCCACACTGAAGCTTTCTTT.